This TCR beta chain is from a study of PD-L1 blockade in urothelial cancer. As for the study in general: Per blood sample, T cells had a median of about 130,000.

This clone has just one count. Unmatched junction bases numbered 3, after V lost 2 bases and J lost 4 bases. The CDR3 loop spans 15 amino acids. Germline V gene data show CDR1 as ENHRY and CDR2 as SYGVKD. Profiled with immunoSEQ multiplex PCR; TCRdb holds only in-frame clones, not every one. The sample has 20,000 to 25,000 clones, 70% to 90% seen once. This chain joins TRBV10-3 and TRBJ2-1; TRBD1 aligns across 9 bases. This TCR was sampled from a man aged 45 to 65 with urothelial cancer. Here the sequenced sample was PBMCs, taken around atezolizumab (anti-PD-L1) treatment. Here the CDR3 DNA reads TGTGCCATCAGTGAGGTGACAGGGGGTTACAATGAGCAGTTCTTC. It codes for CAISEVTGGYNEQFF.